This entry features one TCR beta chain sequence. The CDR3 loop spans 12 amino acids. V dropped 2 bases and J dropped 18 bases, with 14 bases sitting between them. Germline lookup yields CDR1 LNHNV and CDR2 YYDKDF (reference sequence). This sample was included in a study of blood T cell repertoires in COVID-19. Overall study context: Acute-phase and convalescent COVID-19 samples originated in the United States, Italy and Spain. In each case, the material was cDNA or gDNA derived from T cells, B-cell-depleted T cells, or PBMCs.

Original methodology: Amplified reference gene primers provided the basis for estimating nucleated cell counts. This table comes from immunoSEQ multiplex PCR, and its TCRdb copy is limited to in-frame clones, with some not included. Clonal size and the V and J genes are those of that table, whereas D and trimming came from the DNA. The repertoire holds 200,000 to 250,000 clones, with almost 85% as singletons. The sequencing sample was made of peripheral blood. The chain recombines TRBV15 with TRBJ1-6, with a tentative D call TRBD1 (6 bases). The source of this sequence is a woman between 45 and 60 years old with active or convalescent COVID-19. The CDR3 region is CATSRPNRVPHF. The CDR3 DNA follows: TGTGCCACCAGCAGACCTAACAGGGTCCCCCACTTT.